This T cell receptor beta chain appears in the sequencing data of a study of shared clonotypes between healthy human individuals. Overall study findings and caveats: Sampling used blood alone; tissue repertoires probably differ.

The CDR3 is 12 amino acids. V lost 7 bases and J 7 bases, leaving 12 bases between the germline ends. The germline V gene has CDR1 SGDLS and CDR2 YYNGEE. It was CD45RO-negative cells, positively selected for CCR7, that made up naive CD8 cells, with terminally differentiated effector memory CD45RA+ cells excluded. Clones were read by immunoSEQ multiplex PCR, and TCRdb kept only the in-frame ones, dropping some. This table has over 2,000,000 clones, 90% to 95% appearing once. On this clone itself: Antigen: not known.

V and J are TRBV9 and TRBJ2-1, with D uncertain. The material sequenced was naive CD8+ T cells from PBMCs. This sequence was found in a man aged 18 to 30 in good health. Some clones in this sample may be carry-over from other donors' samples. The CDR3 DNA is TGTGCCAGCGCCCCGGGTGGGAATGAGCAGTTCTTC. This translates into CASAPGGNEQFF.